The 22 T cell receptor beta chains below come from one sample, sequenced in a study of blood T cell repertoires in COVID-19 (dated by TCRdb to the early 2020s). The method behind the library was the immunoSEQ multiplex PCR assay. Held by TCRdb, this immuneACCESS table contains in-frame sequences only and omits some clones. Under half of the omission traces to an unresolved V gene where checked; the cause of the rest is unknown. This sample lists 300,000 to 400,000 clones; approximately 86% were detected once. The ten biggest clones cover 3.5% to 4.5% of the sample. Sample: PBMCs or T cells enriched from blood (not recorded which). These TCRs come from a woman in her thirties or forties with acute COVID-19.

The chain recombines TRBV5-1 with TRBJ2-5; 7 bases map to TRBD2. CDR1 and CDR2 from the germline V gene are SGHRS and YFSETQ. The V and J ends lost 3 bases and 5 bases, in that order; junction bases with no gene match: 7. The CDR3 totals 14 residues. CDR3 sequence (DNA): TGCGCCAGCAGCTCCGCGACTAGCTGGGAGACCCAGTACTTC. Its protein product is CASSSATSWETQYF.

This chain connects TRBV18 to TRBJ2-1, with D maybe TRBD2 (5 bases). This CDR3 comprises 16 residues. Germline lookup yields CDR1 KGHSH and CDR2 LQKENI. V gave up 5 bases and J gave up 2 bases, with 16 bases separating them. The CDR3 spells CASSSIGGATYNEQFF. The CDR3 bases are TGTGCCAGCTCATCGATCGGAGGCGCGACCTACAATGAGCAGTTCTTC.

In this sample, this clone turned up once. The V and J genes are TRBV6-4 and TRBJ1-5, with unresolved D. The ends were cut back, 3 bases at V and 4 bases at J, with 7 bases in the middle. The CDR3 contains 13 residues. Germline-derived CDR1 and CDR2 are MRHNA and SNTAGT. CDR3 loop: CASSEHENQPQHF. The DNA of the CDR3 is TGTGCCAGCAGTGAGCATGAGAATCAGCCCCAGCATTTT.

This clone has only one observation. The V gene is TRBV5-6, the J gene TRBJ2-6; 7 bases fit TRBD1. Unmatched junction bases numbered 4, after V lost 1 base and J lost 0 bases. The CDR3 consists of 17 residues. The germline gives CDR1 SGHDT, CDR2 YYEEEE. CDR3 bases: TGTGCCAGCAGCTTGAGGACAGGATCCTCTGGGGCCAACGTCCTGACTTTC. Its protein product is CASSLRTGSSGANVLTF.

This clone was seen once. This chain joins TRBV18 and TRBJ2-5, with 13 bases that match TRBD2. J gave up 9 bases and V 5 bases, and 12 bases lay outside the gene matches. There are 16 residues in the CDR3. Germline V gives CDR1 KGHSH, CDR2 LQKENI. The CDR3: CASSTRTSGGLSSQYF. CDR3 nucleotides: TGTGCCAGCTCAACACGGACTAGCGGGGGATTGTCATCCCAGTACTTC. The whole variable domain, remainder taken from reference TRBV18 and TRBJ2-5, is NAGVMQNPRHLVRRRGQEARLRCSPMKGHSHVYWYRQLPEEGLKFMVYLQKENIIDESGMPKERFSAEFPKEGPSILRIQQVVRGDSAAYFCASSTRTSGGLSSQYFGPGTRLLVL.

DNA for the CDR3: TGTGCCAGCAGTTTAGGTGACAGCATATACAATGAGCAGTTCTTC. This sequence encodes CASSLGDSIYNEQFF. The rearrangement links TRBV27 to TRBJ2-1, with a weak D call TRBD1 (5 bases). Trimming removed 2 bases from V and 4 bases from J, with 12 bases in between. The CDR3 length is 15 residues. In germline, CDR1 is MNHEY, CDR2 SMNVEV (reference sequence).

The chain employs TRBV5-4 and TRBJ2-1; maybe TRBD2 (5 bases). Trimming took 0 bases from V and 1 from J, leaving 8 bases between them. Germline V gene data show CDR1 as SGHNT and CDR2 as YYREEE (reference sequence). CDR3 length equals 15 residues. The chain's CDR3 is CASSLGGESYNEQFF. The CDR3 DNA reads as TGTGCCAGCAGCTTGGGTGGGGAGTCCTACAATGAGCAGTTCTTC. The full variable domain, in which reference TRBV5-4 and TRBJ2-1 provide the parts outside the CDR3, is ETGVTQSPTHLIKTRGQQVTLRCSSQSGHNTVSWYQQALGQGPQFIFQYYREEENGRGNFPPRFSGLQFPNYSSELNVNALELDDSALYLCASSLGGESYNEQFFGPGTRLTVL.

The V gene is TRBV6-4, the J gene TRBJ2-3; possibly TRBD1 for D (5 bases). The germline gives CDR1 MRHNA, CDR2 SNTAGT. Trimming shortened V by 5 bases and J by 3 bases, and 12 bases separated the two germline ends. This CDR3 is built from 14 residues. The CDR3 reads CASSQTAYTDTQYF. As DNA, the CDR3 is TGTGCCAGCAGTCAGACAGCCTATACAGATACGCAGTATTTT.

The chain uses TRBV10-1 and TRBJ1-1, with D possibly TRBD1 on 6 matching bases. CDR3 length: 14 residues. V was cut by 7 bases and J by 0 bases, with 12 bases left in between. Germline CDR1 is WNHNN and CDR2 is SYGVQD (reference sequence). CDR3 region: CASKPDSVNTEAFF. The DNA of the CDR3 is TGCGCCAGCAAACCGGACAGTGTGAACACTGAAGCTTTCTTT.

The chain carries TRBV4-1 and TRBJ2-3; no firm D call. From germline, CDR1 is MGHRA and CDR2 YSYEKL. The CDR3 extends over 13 amino acids. Trimming took 0 bases from V and 3 from J, leaving 4 bases between them. CDR3 sequence reads: CASSQDGTDTQYF. For the CDR3, the DNA is TGCGCCAGCAGCCAAGACGGTACAGATACGCAGTATTTT.

This clone was counted a few times. J is TRBJ2-1 and V is TRBV28; 8 bases fit TRBD2. The CDR3 spans 16 residues. CDR1 MDHEN and CDR2 SYDVKM come from the germline V gene. With V trimmed by 3 bases and J by 1 base, 5 bases remained unmatched. CDR3 coding DNA: TGTGCCAGCAGTTTTCTGCGGGAGGTTTCCTACAATGAGCAGTTCTTC. Protein sequence: CASSFLREVSYNEQFF.

This clone came up once. The J gene is TRBJ2-1, the V gene TRBV6-2 or TRBV6-3; 12 bases match TRBD2. Unmatched junction bases numbered 7, after V lost 5 bases and J lost 8 bases. The CDR3 is 15 residues long. From germline, CDR1 is MNHEY and CDR2 SVGEGT. CDR3 DNA: TGTGCCAGCAGTCTAGCTAGCGGGGGGGCCGATGAGCAGTTCTTC. This gives the protein CASSLASGGADEQFF.

The J gene is TRBJ2-7, the V gene TRBV29-1; 13 bases fit TRBD2. J gave up 5 bases and V 6 bases, and 4 bases lay outside the gene matches. The CDR3 has 13 residues. In germline, CDR1 is SQVTM, CDR2 ANQGSEA. The CDR3: CSVKLAGGNEQYF. The DNA for the CDR3 is TGCAGCGTGAAACTAGCGGGAGGGAACGAGCAGTACTTC.

V gene TRBV11-3 combines with J gene TRBJ1-2, with D maybe TRBD1 (6 bases). The CDR3 extends over 15 amino acids. Germline CDR1 reads SGHNT; CDR2 reads YENEEA. Deletions cut 3 bases from V and 8 bases from J, with 19 bases between. CDR3 in DNA: TGTGCCAGCAGCTTGGCGGCAGGGGCTAATATGGGCTACACCTTC. This codes for CASSLAAGANMGYTF.

The chain is built from TRBV7-7 and TRBJ2-1; 11 nucleotides align to TRBD1. V was pared by 5 bases and J by 8 bases, with 14 bases of the junction left unmatched. Looked up from germline, CDR1 is SSHAT and CDR2 is FNYEAQ (reference sequence). This CDR3 spans 17 amino acids. The CDR3 here is CASSDTLGQGALDEQFF. CDR3 nucleotides: TGTGCCAGCAGCGATACCCTAGGACAGGGGGCTTTGGATGAGCAGTTCTTC.

This clone was detected once. The chain links TRBV7-8 to TRBJ2-7; 14 bases fit TRBD2. The CDR3 has 17 residues. CDR1 SGHVS and CDR2 FQNEAQ come from the germline V gene. The ends lost 1 base at V and 3 bases at J; junction bases unmatched: 5. CDR3 nucleotides: TGTGCCAGCAGCTTAGTGACTAGCGGGAGGGCCGACTACGAGCAGTACTTC. It yields the protein CASSLVTSGRADYEQYF.

This chain joins TRBV6-5 and TRBJ2-7; D gene ambiguous. V lost 6 bases and J lost 4, with 10 bases in between. Germline values: CDR1 MNHEY, CDR2 SVGAGI. The CDR3 sequence is 12 residues long. The CDR3 reads CASREENYEQYF. The CDR3 DNA is TGTGCCAGCAGAGAGGAAAATTACGAGCAGTACTTC.

The chain uses TRBV10-3 and TRBJ2-7, with 9 bases aligning to TRBD1. Germline V gives CDR1 ENHRY, CDR2 SYGVKD. With V trimmed by 7 bases and J by 5 bases, 6 bases remained unmatched. This CDR3 comprises 13 residues. The CDR3 DNA reads TGTGCCATCACCTCGGGACAGGGACACGAGCAGTACTTC. This codes for CAITSGQGHEQYF.

The CDR3 region has the DNA TGTGCCAGCAGTTACGAGGGCAATCAGCCCCAGCATTTT. Amino acid sequence: CASSYEGNQPQHF. The rearrangement links TRBV6-5 to TRBJ1-5, with D uncertain. The V end was cut by 2 bases, the J end by 2 bases, with 4 bases between. CDR3 length equals 13 residues. Germline loops: CDR1 MNHEY, CDR2 SVGAGI.

The J gene is TRBJ2-1, the V gene TRBV7-9, with 9 nucleotides matching TRBD2. Germline trimming cut 4 bases from V and 4 bases from J; bases unmatched to any gene: 8. CDR1 SEHNR and CDR2 FQNEAQ come from the germline V gene (reference sequence). The CDR3 has 16 residues. This chain's CDR3 is CASSSRREGGYNEQFF. The DNA for the CDR3 is TGTGCCAGCAGCTCACGGCGGGAGGGGGGTTACAATGAGCAGTTCTTC.

This rearrangement joins TRBV12-5 to TRBJ1-1; D is perhaps TRBD1 (5 bases). The CDR3 runs 14 residues. Trimming shortened V by 5 bases and J by 5 bases, and 15 bases separated the two germline ends. Germline-derived CDR1 and CDR2 are LGHNT and FRNRAP. Here the CDR3 reads CASGVGGGWTEAFF. In DNA form, the CDR3 reads TGTGCTAGTGGTGTCGGCGGGGGGTGGACTGAAGCTTTCTTT.

The gene calls are TRBV29-1 and TRBJ1-5; 8 bases agree with TRBD1. This CDR3 has 13 residues. V shed 6 bases and J 6 bases; nucleotides not matched to a gene: 7. Germline assignment: CDR1 SQVTM and CDR2 ANQGSEA. The CDR3 bases are TGCAGCGTACCGGACAGGGTTCGTCAGCCCCAGCATTTT. Amino acids: CSVPDRVRQPQHF. The full variable domain, rest sourced from reference TRBV29-1 and TRBJ1-5, is SAVISQKPSRDICQRGTSLTIQCQVDSQVTMMFWYRQQPGQSLTLIATANQGSEATYESGFVIDKFPISRPNLTFSTLTVSNMSPEDSSIYLCSVPDRVRQPQHFGDGTRLSIL.